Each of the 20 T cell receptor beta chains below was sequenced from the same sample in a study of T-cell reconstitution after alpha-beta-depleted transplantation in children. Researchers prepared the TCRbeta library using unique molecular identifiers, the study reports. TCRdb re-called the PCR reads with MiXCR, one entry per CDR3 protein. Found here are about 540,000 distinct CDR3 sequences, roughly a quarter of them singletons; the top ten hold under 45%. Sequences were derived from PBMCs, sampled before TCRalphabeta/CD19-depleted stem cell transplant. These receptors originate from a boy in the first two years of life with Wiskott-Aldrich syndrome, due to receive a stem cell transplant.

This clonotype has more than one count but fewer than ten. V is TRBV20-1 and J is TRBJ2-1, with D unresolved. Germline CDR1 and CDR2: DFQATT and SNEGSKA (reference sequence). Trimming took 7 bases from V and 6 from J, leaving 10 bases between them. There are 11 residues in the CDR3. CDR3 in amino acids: CSVPTRNEQFF. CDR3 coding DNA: TGCAGTGTCCCGACCCGCAATGAGCAGTTCTTC.

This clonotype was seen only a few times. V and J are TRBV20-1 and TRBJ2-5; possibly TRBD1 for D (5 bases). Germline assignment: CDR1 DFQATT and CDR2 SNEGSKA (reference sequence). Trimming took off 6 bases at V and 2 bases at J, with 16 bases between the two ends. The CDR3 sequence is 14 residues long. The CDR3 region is CSAGPPALQETQYF. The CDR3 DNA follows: TGCAGTGCGGGGCCTCCGGCCCTTCAAGAGACCCAGTACTTC.

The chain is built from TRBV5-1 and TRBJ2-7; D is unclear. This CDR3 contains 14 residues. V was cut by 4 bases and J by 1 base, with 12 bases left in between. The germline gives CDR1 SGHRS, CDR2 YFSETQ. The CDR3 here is CASSATTGSYEQYF. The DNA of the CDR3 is TGCGCCAGCAGCGCTACGACGGGTTCCTACGAGCAGTACTTC. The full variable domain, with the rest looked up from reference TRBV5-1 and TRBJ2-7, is KAGVTQTPRYLIKTRGQQVTLSCSPISGHRSVSWYQQTPGQGLQFLFEYFSETQRNKGNFPGRFSGRQFSNSRSEMNVSTLELGDSALYLCASSATTGSYEQYFGPGTRLTVT.

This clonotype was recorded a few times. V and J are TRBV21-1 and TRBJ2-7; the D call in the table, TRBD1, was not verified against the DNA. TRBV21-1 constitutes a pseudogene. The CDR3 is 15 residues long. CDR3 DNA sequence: TGTGCCAGCAGTAACCTACGCCCAGGGGGACACGAGCAGTACTTC. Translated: CASSNLRPGGHEQYF.

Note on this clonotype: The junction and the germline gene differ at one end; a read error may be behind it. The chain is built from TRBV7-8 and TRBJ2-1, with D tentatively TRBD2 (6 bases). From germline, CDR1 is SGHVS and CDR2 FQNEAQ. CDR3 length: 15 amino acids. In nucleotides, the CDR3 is TGTGCCAGCAGTACTAGGCTAGCGATATACAGTGAGCAGTTCTTC. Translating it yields CASSTRLAIYSEQFF.

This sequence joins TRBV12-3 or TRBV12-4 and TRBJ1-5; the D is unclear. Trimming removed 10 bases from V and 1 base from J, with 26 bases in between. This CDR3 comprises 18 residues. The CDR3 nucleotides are TGTGCCATCTGTTCGTTTTTAGGAGGGAGTGGCAGCAATCAGCCCCAGCATTTT. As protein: CAICSFLGGSGSNQPQHF.

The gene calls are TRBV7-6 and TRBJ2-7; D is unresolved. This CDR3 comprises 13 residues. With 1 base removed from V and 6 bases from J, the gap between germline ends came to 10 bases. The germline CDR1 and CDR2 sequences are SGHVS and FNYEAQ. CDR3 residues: CASSLDYGVEQYF. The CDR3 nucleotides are TGTGCCAGCAGCTTAGACTATGGTGTCGAGCAGTACTTC. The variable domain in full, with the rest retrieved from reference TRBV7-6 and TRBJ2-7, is GAGVSQSPRYKVTKRGQDVALRCDPISGHVSLYWYRQALGQGPEFLTYFNYEAQQDKSGLPNDRFSAERPEGSISTLTIQRTEQRDSAMYRCASSLDYGVEQYFGPGTRLTVT.

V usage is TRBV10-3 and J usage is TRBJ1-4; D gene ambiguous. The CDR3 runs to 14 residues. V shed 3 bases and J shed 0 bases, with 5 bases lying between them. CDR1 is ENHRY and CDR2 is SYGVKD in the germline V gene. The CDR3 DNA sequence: TGTGCCATCAGTGAAAGTGCAACTAATGAAAAACTGTTTTTT. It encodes CAISESATNEKLFF.

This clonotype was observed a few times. The CDR3 DNA reads TGCAGTGCTAGCCTGTGGCCGAATCTAGCGGGGTGGGGTGAGACCCAGTACTTC. This codes for CSASLWPNLAGWGETQYF. The gene calls are TRBV20-1 and TRBJ2-5; 9 positions match TRBD2. The junction had 19 bases not matched to a gene; V was cut back by 3 bases and J by 5 bases. Per germline, CDR1 DFQATT and CDR2 SNEGSKA (reference sequence). There are 18 residues in the CDR3.

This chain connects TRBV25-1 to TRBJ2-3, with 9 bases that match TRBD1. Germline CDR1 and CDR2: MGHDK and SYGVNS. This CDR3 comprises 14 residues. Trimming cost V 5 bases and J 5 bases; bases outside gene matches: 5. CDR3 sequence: CASSPGQGRDTQYF. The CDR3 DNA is TGTGCCAGCAGTCCGGGACAGGGAAGAGATACGCAGTATTTT. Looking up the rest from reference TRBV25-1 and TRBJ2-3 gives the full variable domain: EADIYQTPRYLVIGTGKKITLECSQTMGHDKMYWYQQDPGMELHLIHYSYGVNSTEKGDLSSESTVSRIRTEHFPLTLESARPSHTSQYLCASSPGQGRDTQYFGPGTRLTVL.

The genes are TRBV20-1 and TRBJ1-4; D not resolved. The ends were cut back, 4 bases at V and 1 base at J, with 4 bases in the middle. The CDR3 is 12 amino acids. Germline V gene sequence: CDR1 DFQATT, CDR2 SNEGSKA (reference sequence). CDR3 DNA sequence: TGCAGTGCTATTCAAACTAATGAAAAACTGTTTTTT. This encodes CSAIQTNEKLFF.

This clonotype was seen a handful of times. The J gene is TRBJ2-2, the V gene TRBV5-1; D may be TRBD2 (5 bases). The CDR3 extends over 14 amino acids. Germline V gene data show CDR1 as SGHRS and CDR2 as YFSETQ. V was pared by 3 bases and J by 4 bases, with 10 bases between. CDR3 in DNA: TGCGCCAGCAGCTATGAGGGTCCCACCGGGGAGCTGTTTTTT. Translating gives CASSYEGPTGELFF.

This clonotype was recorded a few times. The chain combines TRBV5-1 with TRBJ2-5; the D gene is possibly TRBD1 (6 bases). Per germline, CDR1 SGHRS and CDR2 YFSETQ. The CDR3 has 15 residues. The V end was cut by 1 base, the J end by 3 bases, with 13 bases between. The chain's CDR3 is CASSLSDRKEETQYF. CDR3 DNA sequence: TGCGCCAGCAGCTTGTCGGACAGAAAGGAAGAGACCCAGTACTTC.

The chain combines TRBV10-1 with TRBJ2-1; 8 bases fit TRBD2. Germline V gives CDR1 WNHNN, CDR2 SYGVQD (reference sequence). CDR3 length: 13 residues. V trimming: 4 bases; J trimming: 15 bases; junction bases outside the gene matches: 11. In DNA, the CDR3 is TGCGCCAGCAGTGCCCCGGGACTAGAGGTTCGGTTCTTC. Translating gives CASSAPGLEVRFF.

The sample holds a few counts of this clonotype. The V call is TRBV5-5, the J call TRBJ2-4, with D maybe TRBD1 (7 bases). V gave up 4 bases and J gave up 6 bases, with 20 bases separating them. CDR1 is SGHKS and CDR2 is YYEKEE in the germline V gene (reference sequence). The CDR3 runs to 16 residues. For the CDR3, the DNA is TGTGCCAGCAGCCCTGGAATGGCGGGACAGCTAAACATTCAGTACTTC. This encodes CASSPGMAGQLNIQYF.

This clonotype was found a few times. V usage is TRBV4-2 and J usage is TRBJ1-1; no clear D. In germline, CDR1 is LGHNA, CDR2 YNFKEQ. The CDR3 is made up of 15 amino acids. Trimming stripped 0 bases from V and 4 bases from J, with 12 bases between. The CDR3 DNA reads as TGTGCCAGCAGCCAAGATCCGTACGGAGGCACTGAAGCTTTCTTT. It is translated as CASSQDPYGGTEAFF.

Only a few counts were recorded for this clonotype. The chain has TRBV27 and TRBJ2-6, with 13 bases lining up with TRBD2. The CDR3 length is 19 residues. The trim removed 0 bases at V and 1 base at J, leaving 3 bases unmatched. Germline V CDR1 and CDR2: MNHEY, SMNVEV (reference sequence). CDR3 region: CASSLSVLAGGSGANVLTF. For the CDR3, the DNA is TGTGCCAGCAGTTTATCGGTACTAGCGGGAGGGTCTGGGGCCAACGTCCTGACTTTC.

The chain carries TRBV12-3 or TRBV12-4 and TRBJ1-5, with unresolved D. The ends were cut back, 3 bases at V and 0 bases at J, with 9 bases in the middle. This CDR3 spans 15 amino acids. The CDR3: CASSFGGYSNQPQHF. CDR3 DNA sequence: TGTGCCAGCAGTTTCGGAGGGTATAGCAATCAGCCCCAGCATTTT.

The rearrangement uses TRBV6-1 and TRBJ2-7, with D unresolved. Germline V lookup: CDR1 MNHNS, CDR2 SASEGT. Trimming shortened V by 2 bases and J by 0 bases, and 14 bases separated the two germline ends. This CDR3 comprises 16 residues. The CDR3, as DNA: TGTGCCAGCAGTGAAACGCCGGCCGGCCGCTCCTACGAGCAGTACTTC. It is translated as CASSETPAGRSYEQYF.

The CDR3 spells CASSSPGLWTDTQYF. DNA of the CDR3: TGTGCCAGCAGCTCTCCGGGACTATGGACAGATACGCAGTATTTT. The gene calls are TRBV7-9 and TRBJ2-3; 7 bases are a match to TRBD2. Trimming took 4 bases from V and 3 from J; bases not matched to a gene: 7. The CDR3 length is 15 residues. The germline CDR1 and CDR2 sequences are SEHNR and FQNEAQ (reference sequence).